The 23 T cell receptor beta chains given below trace back to one sample, sequenced in a study of shared clonotypes between healthy human individuals. TCRdb's copy holds only in-frame clones and misses some; the assay was immunoSEQ multiplex PCR. Of hundreds of thousands of clones listed, around 93% are singletons. CD45RO-negative CD8 cells positively selected for CCR7 made up the naive population, which excluded terminally differentiated effector memory CD45RA+ cells. Specimen: naive CD8+ T cells sorted from blood. These TCRs come from a man between 25 and 39 years old in good health.

The CDR3 spells CASRNTGPSNQPQHF. Written as DNA, the CDR3 is TGTGCCAGTAGGAATACAGGGCCCAGCAATCAGCCCCAGCATTTT. The rearrangement uses TRBV19 and TRBJ1-5, with D perhaps TRBD1 (6 bases). The CDR3 is 15 residues long. V was trimmed by 6 bases and J by 1 base, leaving 13 bases between them. CDR1 LNHDA and CDR2 SQIVND come from the germline V gene (reference sequence).

This sequence joins TRBV27 and TRBJ2-1; the D gene is possibly TRBD1 (6 bases). Germline V CDR1 and CDR2: MNHEY, SMNVEV (reference sequence). The CDR3 has 16 amino acids. Trimming pared 6 bases from V and 8 bases from J, leaving 23 bases between. The CDR3 coding sequence is TGTGCCAGCAGAACCCGCGATTACAGGGCCCAGGATGAGCAGTTCTTC. It specifies CASRTRDYRAQDEQFF.

V usage is TRBV27 and J usage is TRBJ2-7; the D is unclear. Trimming pared 1 base from V and 2 bases from J, leaving 12 bases between. The CDR3 extends over 15 amino acids. Germline CDR1 and CDR2: MNHEY and SMNVEV (reference sequence). The CDR3 is CASSLLSLSTYEQYF. The CDR3 DNA sequence: TGTGCCAGCAGTTTATTGTCACTATCGACCTACGAGCAGTACTTC.

The chain employs TRBV27 and TRBJ2-7; a weak D match, TRBD1 (5 bases). CDR1 and CDR2 (germline): MNHEY, SMNVEV (reference sequence). Trimming stripped 7 bases from V and 6 bases from J, with 10 bases between. This CDR3 is 11 amino acids long. The CDR3 is CASTQGSEQYF. The CDR3 nucleotides read TGTGCCAGCACCCAGGGATCCGAGCAGTACTTC.

The genes are TRBV9 and TRBJ2-1; D is undetermined. The germline CDR1 and CDR2 sequences are SGDLS and YYNGEE. V was clipped by 0 bases and J by 5 bases, with 12 bases between them. The CDR3 runs 15 residues. The CDR3 here is CASSVDRFRNNEQFF. DNA for the CDR3: TGTGCCAGCAGCGTAGACCGGTTCCGAAACAATGAGCAGTTCTTC. The full variable domain, completed using reference TRBV9 and TRBJ2-1, is DSGVTQTPKHLITATGQRVTLRCSPRSGDLSVYWYQQSLDQGLQFLIQYYNGEERAKGNILERFSAQQFPDLHSELNLSSLELGDSALYFCASSVDRFRNNEQFFGPGTRLTVL.

The CDR3 DNA is TGTGCCAGCAGCCAAGTGGGGAGCCAAAATGGCTACACCTTC. Its protein is CASSQVGSQNGYTF. The chain combines TRBV14 with TRBJ1-2; no definite D call. The V gene's germline CDR1 is SGHDN and CDR2 FVKESK. This CDR3 is built from 14 residues. V lost 1 base, J lost 6 bases, and 12 bases lay in between. Combining the CDR3 with reference TRBV14 and TRBJ1-2 gives the whole variable domain EAGVTQFPSHSVIEKGQTVTLRCDPISGHDNLYWYRRVMGKEIKFLLHFVKESKQDESGMPNNRFLAERTGGTYSTLKVQPAELEDSGVYFCASSQVGSQNGYTFGSGTRLTVV.

The chain employs TRBV5-5 and TRBJ2-7, with 7 bases that match TRBD1. Trimming removed 6 bases from V and 2 bases from J; junction bases left unmatched: 8. This CDR3 is built from 14 residues. Germline V gene sequence: CDR1 SGHKS, CDR2 YYEKEE (reference sequence). For the CDR3, the DNA is TGTGCCAGCATTAACAGGGGCTCGGCCTACGAGCAGTACTTC. Translation: CASINRGSAYEQYF.

Notes on this clone: The junction and the germline gene differ at one end; a read error may be behind it. V usage is TRBV27 and J usage is TRBJ2-5; D remains unclear. CDR1 and CDR2 from the germline V gene are MNHEY and SMNVEV (reference sequence). This CDR3 region has 13 residues. Here the CDR3 reads CASSAHEQGTQYF. CDR3 nucleotide sequence: TGTGCCAGCAGTGCCCACGAACAAGGGACCCAGTACTTC.

This chain connects TRBV7-8 to TRBJ2-7, with 8 nucleotides matching TRBD2. The CDR3 is 16 residues long. Germline trimming cut 5 bases from V and 1 base from J; bases unmatched to any gene: 10. Germline V gives CDR1 SGHVS, CDR2 FQNEAQ. The CDR3 region has the DNA TGTGCCAGCAGCCCGCTCACGGGAGGGCCTTCCTACGAGCAGTACTTC. Protein sequence: CASSPLTGGPSYEQYF.

This clone was seen a few times. This sequence joins TRBV7-9 and TRBJ2-3, with 8 positions matching TRBD2. With 5 bases clipped from V and 0 bases from J, the junction kept 10 bases outside the gene matches. Germline V gene sequence: CDR1 SEHNR, CDR2 FQNEAQ (reference sequence). The CDR3 sequence is 17 residues long. The CDR3 is CASSARLAGTSTDTQYF. CDR3 DNA: TGTGCCAGCAGCGCACGCCTAGCGGGTACTAGCACAGATACGCAGTATTTT.

The chain joins TRBV6-1 to TRBJ2-3; no clear D. Deletions cut 1 base from V and 5 bases from J, with 16 bases between. This CDR3 spans 16 amino acids. Per germline, CDR1 MNHNS and CDR2 SASEGT. The CDR3, as DNA: TGTGCCAGCAGTGAAGGTAACTCTCAAGTGGTAGATACGCAGTATTTT. It is translated as CASSEGNSQVVDTQYF.

This rearrangement joins TRBV11-2 to TRBJ1-3; TRBD1 agrees at 8 bases. Losses at the gene ends were 5 bases for V and 0 bases for J; bases not matched to a gene: 3. Germline CDR1 reads SGHAT; CDR2 reads FQNNGV. This CDR3 has 15 residues. CDR3 coding DNA: TGTGCCAGCAGCCCGGACAGGGACTCTGGAAACACCATATATTTT. Encoded protein: CASSPDRDSGNTIYF.

The chain uses TRBV7-6 and TRBJ2-1; 9 nucleotides line up with TRBD2. Germline V gene lookup returns CDR1 SGHVS and CDR2 FNYEAQ. With 4 bases clipped from V and 0 bases from J, the junction kept 4 bases outside the gene matches. The CDR3 extends over 16 amino acids. The CDR3 loop reads CASSSVSGSSYNEQFF. The DNA of the CDR3 is TGTGCCAGCAGCTCCGTTAGCGGGAGCTCCTACAATGAGCAGTTCTTC.

The V gene is TRBV7-9, the J gene TRBJ1-1; D may be TRBD1 (5 bases). This CDR3 has 17 residues. Germline V lookup: CDR1 SEHNR, CDR2 FQNEAQ (reference sequence). V dropped 2 bases and J dropped 3 bases, with 19 bases sitting between them. CDR3 DNA sequence: TGTGCCAGCAGCTTATGGGGTCACGAACCCAGGGACACTGAAGCTTTCTTT. This gives the protein CASSLWGHEPRDTEAFF.

V and J are TRBV20-1 and TRBJ1-2; D is possibly TRBD1 (5 bases). The germline V gene encodes CDR1 DFQATT and CDR2 SNEGSKA (reference sequence). The CDR3 loop spans 8 amino acids. The DNA for the CDR3 is TGCAGGGACAATGGCTACACCTTC. Encoded protein: CRDNGYTF.

The rearrangement links TRBV11-2 to TRBJ2-5, with D maybe TRBD1 (6 bases). CDR1 is SGHAT, CDR2 FQNNGV, per germline. With 1 base removed from V and 5 bases from J, the gap between germline ends came to 17 bases. There are 16 residues in the CDR3. The CDR3 sequence: CASSLGGLGAQETQYF. The CDR3 DNA is TGTGCCAGCAGCTTAGGAGGCTTGGGGGCGCAGGAGACCCAGTACTTC.

This rearrangement joins TRBV19 to TRBJ1-5; TRBD1 aligns across 9 bases. The CDR3 contains 14 residues. V shed 6 bases, J shed 6 bases, and the junction held 6 bases outside the gene matches. Germline values: CDR1 LNHDA, CDR2 SQIVND (reference sequence). The CDR3 here is CASRGTGLVQPQHF. As DNA, the CDR3 is TGTGCCAGTAGGGGGACAGGGTTGGTTCAGCCCCAGCATTTT.

This clone was seen only once. This chain connects TRBV11-2 to TRBJ2-2; D might be TRBD1 or TRBD2, each matching 7 bases. The CDR3 extends over 16 amino acids. Germline assignment: CDR1 SGHAT and CDR2 FQNNGV. V was clipped by 4 bases and J by 5 bases, with 17 bases between them. The DNA of the CDR3 is TGTGCCAGCAGCTCCTGGGGGAGGGGGCGAACCGGGGAGCTGTTTTTT. Encoded protein: CASSSWGRGRTGELFF.

This chain joins TRBV7-9 and TRBJ2-7, with D perhaps being TRBD1 or TRBD2 (5 bases each). Germline CDR1 is SEHNR and CDR2 is FQNEAQ (reference sequence). The V end lost 1 base, the J end lost 6 bases, and 25 bases lay between the germline ends. The CDR3 is made up of 18 amino acids. The CDR3 DNA sequence: TGTGCCAGCAGCTTAGATCGTTCAGGGATGCGGGTGGTCTGCGAGCAGTACTTC. It translates to CASSLDRSGMRVVCEQYF.

This clone was seen a single time. The V and J genes are TRBV7-9 and TRBJ1-4; TRBD1 matches at 10 bases. Per the germline V gene, CDR1 is SEHNR and CDR2 is FQNEAQ (reference sequence). Germline trimming cut 5 bases from V and 7 bases from J; bases unmatched to any gene: 4. This CDR3 comprises 14 residues. In DNA, the CDR3 is TGTGCCAGCAGCCCGGACAGGGGGGTTGAAAAACTGTTTTTT. This encodes CASSPDRGVEKLFF.

The chain employs TRBV6-6 and TRBJ2-3; no clear D. Germline CDR1 is MNHNY and CDR2 is SVGAGI (reference sequence). There are 14 residues in the CDR3. The V end lost 2 bases, the J end lost 1 base, and 7 bases lay between the germline ends. CDR3 amino acids: CASSYIGGTDTQYF. The CDR3 DNA reads TGTGCCAGCAGTTACATTGGAGGCACAGATACGCAGTATTTT.

The chain links TRBV14 to TRBJ2-7, with TRBD1 identical over 8 bases. The CDR3 covers 15 residues. The germline V gene encodes CDR1 SGHDN and CDR2 FVKESK. V dropped 0 bases and J dropped 1; count of bases not matched to a gene: 2. CDR3 loop: CASSQEQGGSYEQYF. In nucleotides, the CDR3 is TGTGCCAGCAGCCAAGAACAGGGGGGATCCTACGAGCAGTACTTC.

The rearrangement joins TRBV25-1 to TRBJ2-5, with 10 bases matching TRBD1. V lost 5 bases to trimming and J lost 5 bases; unmatched junction nucleotides: 8. Per germline, CDR1 MGHDK and CDR2 SYGVNS. The CDR3 loop spans 15 amino acids. The CDR3 loop reads CASSRQGARTETQYF. Here the CDR3 DNA reads TGTGCCAGCAGTAGACAGGGGGCGCGTACGGAGACCCAGTACTTC.